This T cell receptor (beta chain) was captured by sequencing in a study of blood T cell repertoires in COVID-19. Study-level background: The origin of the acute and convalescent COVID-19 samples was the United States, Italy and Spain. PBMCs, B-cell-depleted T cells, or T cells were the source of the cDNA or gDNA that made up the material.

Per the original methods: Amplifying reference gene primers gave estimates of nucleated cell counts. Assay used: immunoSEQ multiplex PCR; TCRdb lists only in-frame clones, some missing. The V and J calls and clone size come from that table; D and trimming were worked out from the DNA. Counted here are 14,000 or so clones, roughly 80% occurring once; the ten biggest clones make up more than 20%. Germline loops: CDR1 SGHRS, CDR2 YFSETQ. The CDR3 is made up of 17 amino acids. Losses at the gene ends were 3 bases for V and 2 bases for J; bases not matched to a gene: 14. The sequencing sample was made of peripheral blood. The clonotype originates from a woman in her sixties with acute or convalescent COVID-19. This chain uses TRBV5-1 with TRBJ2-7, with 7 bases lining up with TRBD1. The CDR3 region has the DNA TGCGCCAGCAGCTCAAACCACAACAGGGGTTTTACCTACGAGCAGTACTTC. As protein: CASSSNHNRGFTYEQYF.